This paragraph reports one T cell receptor beta chain. Each CDR3 protein is one row after TCRdb ran MiXCR on the RACE reads. The sample records approximately 97,000 distinct CDR3 sequences, 27% being singletons. With 2 bases removed from V and 5 bases from J, the gap between germline ends came to 13 bases. The CDR3 sequence is 15 residues long. The V gene's germline CDR1 is MNHNS and CDR2 SASEGT. The source of the sample is a study of human T cells and chemical hapten exposure. The time point was: patch test 3, about 24 weeks after DPC sensitization. The treatment is: therapeutic diphenylcyclopropenone sensitization with weekly scalp DPC.

The chain combines TRBV6-1 with TRBJ1-5; no clear D. Sequenced here: whole blood, sampled in connection with sensitization to the hapten diphenylcyclopropenone (DPC). The receptor comes from a man aged 40-50 years with alopecia areata. Some clones in this sample may be carry-over from other donors' samples. The CDR3 bases are TGTGCCAGCAGTGAAACGGCCCCGAGGCATCAGCCCCAGCATTTT. Amino acid sequence: CASSETAPRHQPQHF.